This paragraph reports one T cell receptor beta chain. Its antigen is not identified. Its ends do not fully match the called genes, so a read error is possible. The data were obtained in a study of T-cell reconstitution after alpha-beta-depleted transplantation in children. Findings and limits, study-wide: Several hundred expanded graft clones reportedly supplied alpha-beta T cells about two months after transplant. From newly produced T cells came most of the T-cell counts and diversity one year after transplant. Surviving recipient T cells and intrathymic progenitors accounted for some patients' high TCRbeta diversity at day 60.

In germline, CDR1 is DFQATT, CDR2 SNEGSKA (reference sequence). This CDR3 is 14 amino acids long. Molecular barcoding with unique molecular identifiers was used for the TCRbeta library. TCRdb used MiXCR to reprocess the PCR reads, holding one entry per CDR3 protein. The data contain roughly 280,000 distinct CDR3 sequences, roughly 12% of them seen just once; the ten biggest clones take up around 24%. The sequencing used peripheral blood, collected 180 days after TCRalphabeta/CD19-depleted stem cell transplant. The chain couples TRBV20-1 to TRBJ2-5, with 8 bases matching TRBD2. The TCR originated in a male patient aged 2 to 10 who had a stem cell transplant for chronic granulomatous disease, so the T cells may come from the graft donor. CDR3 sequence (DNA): TGCAGTACTAGTCGGGGGGGGGTCCAAGAGACCCAGTACTTC. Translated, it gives CSTSRGGVQETQYF.